This T cell receptor (beta chain) emerged from a study of cytomegalovirus exposure and HLA in healthy donors. Findings of the study overall: With later analysis, a missense DCLRE1C variant became linked to TCR beta V- and J-gene trimming.

The study sampled nominally healthy donors, though unrecorded immune exposures were likely. Primers for the PCR totalled 60 Vbeta and 13 Jbeta. Sequencing used immunoSEQ multiplex PCR; TCRdb keeps in-frame clones, though not all of them. The sample consists of 200,000 to 250,000 clones, about 88% of them appearing once. A note on this clone: Its antigen is undetermined.

This CDR3 spans 16 amino acids. CDR1 and CDR2 (germline): KGHSH, LQKENI. The V end lost 2 bases, the J end lost 4 bases, and 16 bases lay between the germline ends. The source is a girl aged 2 to 9 in good health and CMV-seronegative. Material for sequencing was PBMCs. This sequence joins TRBV18 and TRBJ2-3; D is perhaps TRBD1 (5 bases). CDR3 loop: CASSPVWQGRADTQYF. The CDR3 region has the DNA TGTGCCAGCTCACCAGTATGGCAGGGAAGGGCAGATACGCAGTATTTT.